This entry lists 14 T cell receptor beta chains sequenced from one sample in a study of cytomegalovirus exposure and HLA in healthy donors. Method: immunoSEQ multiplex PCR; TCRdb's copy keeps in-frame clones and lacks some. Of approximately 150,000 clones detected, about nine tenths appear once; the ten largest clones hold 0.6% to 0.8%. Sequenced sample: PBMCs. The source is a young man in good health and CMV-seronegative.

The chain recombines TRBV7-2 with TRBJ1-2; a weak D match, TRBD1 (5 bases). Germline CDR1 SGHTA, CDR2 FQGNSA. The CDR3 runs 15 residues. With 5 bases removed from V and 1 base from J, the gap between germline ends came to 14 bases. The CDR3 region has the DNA TGTGCCAGCAGCCAAGGAGGGGTCGGTAACTATGGCTACACCTTC. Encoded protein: CASSQGGVGNYGYTF.

Written as DNA, the CDR3 is TGCGCCACCAACACCGGGATTAGCGGGCCCTACGAGCAGTACGTC. It encodes CATNTGISGPYEQYV. The chain recombines TRBV10-2 with TRBJ2-7; TRBD2 agrees at 7 bases. The V gene end was trimmed by 10 bases and the J gene end by 2 bases; junction bases not matched to a gene: 14. The CDR3 is 15 amino acids. Germline assignment: CDR1 WSHSY and CDR2 SAAADI.

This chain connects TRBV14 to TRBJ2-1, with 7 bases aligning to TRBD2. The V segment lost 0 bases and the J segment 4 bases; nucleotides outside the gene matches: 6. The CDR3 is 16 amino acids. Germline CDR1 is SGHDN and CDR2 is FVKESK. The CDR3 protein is CASSQDSPSGYNEQFF. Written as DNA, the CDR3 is TGTGCCAGCAGCCAAGATTCACCTAGCGGATACAATGAGCAGTTCTTC.

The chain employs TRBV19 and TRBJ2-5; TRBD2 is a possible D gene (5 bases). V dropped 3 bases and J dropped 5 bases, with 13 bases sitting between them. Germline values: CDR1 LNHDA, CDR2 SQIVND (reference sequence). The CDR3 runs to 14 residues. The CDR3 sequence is CASSMRADRETQYF. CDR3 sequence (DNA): TGTGCCAGTAGTATGCGGGCAGACCGGGAGACCCAGTACTTC.

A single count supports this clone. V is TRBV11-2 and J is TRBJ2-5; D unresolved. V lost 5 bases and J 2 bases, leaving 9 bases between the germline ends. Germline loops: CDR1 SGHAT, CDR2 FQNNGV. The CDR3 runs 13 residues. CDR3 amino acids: CASSPLSQETQYF. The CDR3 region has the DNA TGTGCCAGCAGCCCTCTATCGCAAGAGACCCAGTACTTC. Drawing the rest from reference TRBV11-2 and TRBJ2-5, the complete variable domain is EAGVAQSPRYKIIEKRQSVAFWCNPISGHATLYWYQQILGQGPKLLIQFQNNGVVDDSQLPKDRFSAERLKGVDSTLKIQPAKLEDSAVYLCASSPLSQETQYFGPGTRLLVL.

The CDR3 DNA reads TGTGCCAGCACCAGGGGTATAGATTCCACAGATACGCAGTATTTT. Translating gives CASTRGIDSTDTQYF. The genes are TRBV9 and TRBJ2-3; tentatively, D is TRBD1 (6 bases). The germline V gene has CDR1 SGDLS and CDR2 YYNGEE. V lost 6 bases and J 2 bases, leaving 16 bases between the germline ends. This CDR3 has 15 residues.

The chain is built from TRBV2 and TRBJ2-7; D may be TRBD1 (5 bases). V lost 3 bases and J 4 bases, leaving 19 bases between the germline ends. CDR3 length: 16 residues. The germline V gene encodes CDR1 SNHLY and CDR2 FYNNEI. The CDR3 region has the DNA TGTGCCAGCAGTGACGAGTCGGACAAAGGGGCTTACGAGCAGTACGTC. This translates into CASSDESDKGAYEQYV.

The CDR3 reads CASSPGTSGGPYNEQFF. For the CDR3, the DNA is TGTGCCAGCAGTCCCGGGACTAGCGGGGGGCCCTACAATGAGCAGTTCTTC. V is TRBV27 and J is TRBJ2-1, with TRBD2 matching over 15 bases. The CDR3 spans 17 residues. Germline CDR1 MNHEY, CDR2 SMNVEV (reference sequence). V lost 5 bases to trimming and J lost 2 bases; unmatched junction nucleotides: 4.

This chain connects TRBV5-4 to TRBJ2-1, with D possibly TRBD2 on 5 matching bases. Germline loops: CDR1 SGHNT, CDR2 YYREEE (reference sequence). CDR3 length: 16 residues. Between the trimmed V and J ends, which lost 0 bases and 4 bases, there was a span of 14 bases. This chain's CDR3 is CASSLGVGGRYNEQFF. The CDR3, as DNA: TGTGCCAGCAGCTTGGGAGTGGGCGGGCGGTACAATGAGCAGTTCTTC.

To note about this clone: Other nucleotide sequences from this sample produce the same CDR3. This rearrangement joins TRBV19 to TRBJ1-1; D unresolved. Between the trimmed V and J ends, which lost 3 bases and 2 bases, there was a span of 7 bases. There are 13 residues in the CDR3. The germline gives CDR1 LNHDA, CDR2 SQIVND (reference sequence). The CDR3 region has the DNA TGTGCCAGTAGTATTGTGGCCAACACTGAAGCTTTCTTT. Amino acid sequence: CASSIVANTEAFF.

CDR3 nucleotide sequence: TGTGCCTGGAATGAAGGGGCGAATAGCAATCAGCCCCAGCATTTT. It specifies CAWNEGANSNQPQHF. The V call is TRBV30, the J call TRBJ1-5; perhaps TRBD1 as D (5 bases). The CDR3 sequence is 15 residues long. Germline V gene lookup returns CDR1 GTSNPN and CDR2 SVGIG (reference sequence). The ends were cut back, 4 bases at V and 0 bases at J, with 13 bases in the middle.

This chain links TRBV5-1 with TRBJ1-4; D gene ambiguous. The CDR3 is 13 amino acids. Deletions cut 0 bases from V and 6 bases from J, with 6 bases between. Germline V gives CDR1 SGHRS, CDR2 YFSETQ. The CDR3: CASSLATDEKLFF. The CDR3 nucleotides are TGCGCCAGCAGCTTGGCCACAGATGAAAAACTGTTTTTT.

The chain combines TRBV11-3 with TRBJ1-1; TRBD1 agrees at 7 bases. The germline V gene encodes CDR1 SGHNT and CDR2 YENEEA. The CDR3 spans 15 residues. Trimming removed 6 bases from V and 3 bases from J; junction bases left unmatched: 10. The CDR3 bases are TGTGCCAGCAGTTCAACAGGGGATCGGGACACTGAAGCTTTCTTT. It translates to CASSSTGDRDTEAFF. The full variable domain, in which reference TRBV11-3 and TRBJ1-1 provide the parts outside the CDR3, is EAGVVQSPRYKIIEKKQPVAFWCNPISGHNTLYWYLQNLGQGPELLIRYENEEAVDDSQLPKDRFSAERLKGVDSTLKIQPAELGDSAVYLCASSSTGDRDTEAFFGQGTRLTVV.

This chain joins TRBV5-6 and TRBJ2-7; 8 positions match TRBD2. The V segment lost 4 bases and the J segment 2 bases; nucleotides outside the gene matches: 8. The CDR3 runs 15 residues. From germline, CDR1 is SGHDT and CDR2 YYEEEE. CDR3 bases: TGTGCCAGCAGCCGAGGACTAGCCGCCACCTACGAGCAGTACGTC. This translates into CASSRGLAATYEQYV.